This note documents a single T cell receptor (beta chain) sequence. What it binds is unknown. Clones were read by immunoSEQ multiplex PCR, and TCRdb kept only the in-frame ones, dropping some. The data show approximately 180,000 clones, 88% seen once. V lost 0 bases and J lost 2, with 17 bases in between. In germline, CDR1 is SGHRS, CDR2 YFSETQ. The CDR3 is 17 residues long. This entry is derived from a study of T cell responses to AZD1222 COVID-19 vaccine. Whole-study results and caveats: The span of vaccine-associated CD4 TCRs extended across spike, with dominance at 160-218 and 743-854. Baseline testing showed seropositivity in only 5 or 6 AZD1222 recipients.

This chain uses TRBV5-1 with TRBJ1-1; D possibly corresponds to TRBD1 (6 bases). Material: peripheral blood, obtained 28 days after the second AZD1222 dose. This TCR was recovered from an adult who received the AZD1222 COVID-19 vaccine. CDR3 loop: CASSLAKQGMRNTEAFF. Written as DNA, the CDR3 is TGCGCCAGCAGCTTGGCCAAACAGGGTATGAGAAACACTGAAGCTTTCTTT.